This section outlines one TCR beta chain sequence together with its context. As yet, its antigen is unknown. A sample-barcoded 5' primer and a J-beta primer mix were used in a second PCR of about 7 to 12 cycles. At least 3 million CDR3-containing paired-end reads were obtained per sample. Using its own MiXCR run on the 5' RACE reads, TCRdb lists one record per CDR3 protein. Among about 900,000 distinct CDR3 sequences listed, about 44% were seen once. The entry originates in a study of blood T cells in healthy people across ages. The CDR3 extends over 15 amino acids. V dropped 3 bases and J dropped 7 bases, with 15 bases sitting between them. General observations from the study: The percentage of naive T cells correlated strongly with TCR beta diversity. The study found more naive CD4+ cells and higher diversity in long-lived than aged donors.

Sequencing was done on a sample of blood. This clonotype was obtained from a man under 40 in good health. The rearrangement uses TRBV12-3 or TRBV12-4 and TRBJ1-4, with D tentatively TRBD1 (5 bases). The CDR3 bases are TGTGCCAGCAGTTTTCCTGGGCAGGGCCGTGAAAAACTGTTTTTT. Its translation: CASSFPGQGREKLFF.